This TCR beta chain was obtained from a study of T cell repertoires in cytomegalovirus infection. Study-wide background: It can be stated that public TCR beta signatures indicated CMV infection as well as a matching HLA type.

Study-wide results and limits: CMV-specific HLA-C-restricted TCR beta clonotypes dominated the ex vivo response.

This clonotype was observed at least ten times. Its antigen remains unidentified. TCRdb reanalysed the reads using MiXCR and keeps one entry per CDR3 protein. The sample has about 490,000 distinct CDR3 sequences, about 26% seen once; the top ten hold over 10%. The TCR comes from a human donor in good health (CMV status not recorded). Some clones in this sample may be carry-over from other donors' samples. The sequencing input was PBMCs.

The CDR3 sequence: CASTRVSGTYEQYF. DNA for the CDR3: TGTGCCAGCACGCGAGTGAGCGGAACCTACGAGCAGTACTTC. J is TRBJ2-7 and V is TRBV7-2; tentatively, D is TRBD2 (5 bases). Germline loops: CDR1 SGHTA, CDR2 FQGNSA. V was clipped by 7 bases and J by 2 bases, with 15 bases between them. CDR3 size: 14 residues.